The 27 T cell receptor beta chains listed next were all sequenced from one sample in a study of blood T cells in healthy people across ages. A second PCR of 7 to 11 cycles used a sample-barcoded 5' primer and a J-beta primer mix. In TCRdb, the 5' RACE reads were re-called with MiXCR into one record per CDR3 protein. The table lists 600,000 to 650,000 distinct CDR3 sequences, roughly 50% of them singletons, with over 30% in the top ten. Sequenced input: blood. Receptors were obtained from a man between 60 and 75 years old in good health.

The chain links TRBV6-6 to TRBJ2-7, with D perhaps given as TRBD1 or TRBD2 (5 bases each). The CDR3 has 15 residues. Between the trimmed V and J ends, which lost 5 bases and 1 base, there was a span of 15 bases. CDR1 is MNHNY and CDR2 is SVGAGI in the germline V gene (reference sequence). The CDR3, as DNA: TGTGCCAGCAGTCAGGGACGACCCAATTCCTACGAGCAGTACTTC. Protein: CASSQGRPNSYEQYF.

V and J are TRBV2 and TRBJ1-2, with 8 bases fitting TRBD1. The CDR3 contains 13 residues. The V segment lost 7 bases and the J segment 8 bases; nucleotides outside the gene matches: 9. CDR1 and CDR2 (germline): SNHLY, FYNNEI. CDR3 loop: CASTPDRVRGYTF. CDR3 DNA sequence: TGTGCCAGCACCCCGGACAGGGTGAGAGGCTACACCTTC.

This clonotype was picked up a small number of times. Here the CDR3 reads CASSLGAVQETQYF. DNA of the CDR3: TGTGCCAGCAGCTTAGGGGCAGTCCAAGAGACCCAGTACTTC. This chain connects TRBV7-2 to TRBJ2-5; no reliable D call. The germline CDR1 and CDR2 sequences are SGHTA and FQGNSA. CDR3 length: 14 residues. V lost 1 base and J lost 1, with 7 bases in between.

The V call is TRBV11-2, the J call TRBJ2-1; 7 bases align to TRBD2. V lost 6 bases to trimming and J lost 8 bases; unmatched junction nucleotides: 10. The CDR3 is 14 amino acids. Germline V CDR1 and CDR2: SGHAT, FQNNGV. For the CDR3, the DNA is TGTGCCAGCAGTGGGGTAGCGGGTAGTTATGAGCAGTTCTTC. Protein product: CASSGVAGSYEQFF.

This clonotype was counted between two and nine times. This chain connects TRBV20-1 to TRBJ2-1; the match to TRBD2 covers 9 bases. The CDR3 spans 14 residues. The V segment lost 7 bases and the J segment 2 bases; nucleotides outside the gene matches: 6. Germline CDR1 DFQATT, CDR2 SNEGSKA (reference sequence). The CDR3: CSVNSGGTYNEQFF. In nucleotides, the CDR3 is TGCAGTGTGAATAGCGGGGGCACCTACAATGAGCAGTTCTTC.

The chain combines TRBV24-1 with TRBJ2-1, with a tentative D call TRBD2 (6 bases). The CDR3 contains 15 residues. Trimming took 4 bases from V and 0 from J, leaving 9 bases between them. CDR1 KGHDR and CDR2 SFDVKD come from the germline V gene. CDR3 sequence: CATSERGSSYNEQFF. The DNA of the CDR3 is TGTGCCACCAGTGAACGGGGGAGCTCCTACAATGAGCAGTTCTTC.

This clonotype came up a few times. The rearrangement links TRBV11-2 to TRBJ2-5; possibly TRBD1 for D (6 bases). CDR3 length: 14 residues. V was trimmed by 0 bases and J by 5 bases, leaving 10 bases between them. Germline V lookup: CDR1 SGHAT, CDR2 FQNNGV. The DNA for the CDR3 is TGTGCCAGCAGCTTAGAGAGGGGGTTGGAGACCCAGTACTTC. Protein: CASSLERGLETQYF.

This clonotype was recorded many times. V and J are TRBV20-1 and TRBJ1-6; 9 bases map to TRBD1. The trim removed 1 base at V and 7 bases at J, leaving 8 bases unmatched. The CDR3 is made up of 16 amino acids. Germline V gives CDR1 DFQATT, CDR2 SNEGSKA (reference sequence). CDR3 amino acids: CSARGRQGVGNSPLHF. The CDR3 DNA sequence: TGCAGTGCTAGAGGCCGACAGGGGGTAGGGAATTCACCCCTCCACTTT.

On this clonotype: A junction boundary mismatches the germline segment, possibly from a read error. This chain joins TRBV7-2 and TRBJ1-1; the D gene is possibly TRBD1 (5 bases). The germline gives CDR1 SGHTA, CDR2 FQGNSA. CDR3 length: 14 residues. CDR3 residues: CASSVAQGTAEAFF. As DNA, the CDR3 is TGTGCCAGCAGCGTAGCGCAGGGTACGGCTGAAGCTTTCTTT.

The chain recombines TRBV11-2 with TRBJ1-2; 8 positions agree with TRBD1. From germline, CDR1 is SGHAT and CDR2 FQNNGV. V shed 5 bases and J 4 bases; nucleotides not matched to a gene: 15. CDR3 size: 17 residues. This CDR3 is CASSRLGTGGASYGYTF. The CDR3 nucleotides are TGTGCCAGCAGCCGTCTAGGGACAGGAGGCGCAAGCTATGGCTACACCTTC.

The V gene is TRBV5-1, the J gene TRBJ2-1; TRBD1 or TRBD2 may be the D gene (5 bases each). CDR1 and CDR2 (germline): SGHRS, YFSETQ. This CDR3 has 15 amino acids. The V gene lost 0 bases and the J gene lost 8 bases, with 15 bases spanning the gap. The CDR3 DNA reads as TGCGCCAGCAGCTTGGGGAGCGGACATGGCGATGAGCAGTTCTTC. Translated, it gives CASSLGSGHGDEQFF.

This sequence joins TRBV4-1 and TRBJ2-1; TRBD2 aligns across 7 bases. With V trimmed by 3 bases and J by 4 bases, 9 bases remained unmatched. The CDR3 is 16 residues long. The germline V gene encodes CDR1 MGHRA and CDR2 YSYEKL. The CDR3 DNA reads as TGCGCCAGCAGCCAGCCCACTCGGGACTATTACAATGAGCAGTTCTTC. Translated, it gives CASSQPTRDYYNEQFF.

J is TRBJ1-4 and V is TRBV7-2; 12 positions agree with TRBD1. The V segment lost 1 base and the J segment 7 bases; nucleotides outside the gene matches: 1. The CDR3 has 15 residues. Germline values: CDR1 SGHTA, CDR2 FQGNSA. The CDR3 here is CASSLGGQGAEKLFF. CDR3 sequence (DNA): TGTGCCAGCAGCTTAGGGGGACAGGGGGCTGAAAAACTGTTTTTT.

This clonotype was counted only a few times. The chain employs TRBV18 and TRBJ2-7, with 10 bases that match TRBD1. The CDR3 sequence is 16 residues long. CDR1 and CDR2 (germline): KGHSH, LQKENI. The V gene end was trimmed by 3 bases and the J gene end by 2 bases; junction bases not matched to a gene: 7. The CDR3 spells CASSPPPGQGTYEQYF. CDR3 coding DNA: TGTGCCAGCTCACCTCCTCCGGGACAGGGGACCTACGAGCAGTACTTC. Based on the CDR3 plus reference TRBV18 and TRBJ2-7, the full variable domain is NAGVMQNPRHLVRRRGQEARLRCSPMKGHSHVYWYRQLPEEGLKFMVYLQKENIIDESGMPKERFSAEFPKEGPSILRIQQVVRGDSAAYFCASSPPPGQGTYEQYFGPGTRLTVT.

The CDR3 sequence: CASSTRGGKLFF. The CDR3 DNA is TGTGCCAGCAGTACCCGGGGGGGAAAACTGTTTTTT. This chain links TRBV6-5 with TRBJ1-4; D is perhaps TRBD1 (5 bases). Germline V CDR1 and CDR2: MNHEY, SVGAGI. V lost 5 bases and J 10 bases, leaving 11 bases between the germline ends. CDR3 length equals 12 residues.

The gene calls are TRBV4-1 and TRBJ2-1, with a possible D match to TRBD2 (7 bases). Trimming removed 3 bases at V and 0 bases at J, with 15 bases between. CDR1 and CDR2 (germline): MGHRA, YSYEKL. The CDR3 covers 17 residues. The CDR3 sequence: CASSHGGGGSSYNEQFF. The CDR3 coding sequence is TGCGCCAGCAGCCATGGGGGAGGGGGGAGCTCCTACAATGAGCAGTTCTTC.

This chain uses TRBV2 with TRBJ2-1; 7 bases match TRBD1. V trimming: 5 bases; J trimming: 7 bases; junction bases outside the gene matches: 8. Germline CDR1 and CDR2: SNHLY and FYNNEI. This CDR3 contains 14 residues. The CDR3 loop reads CASSQFDRANEQFF. The CDR3 DNA reads TGTGCCAGCAGTCAATTCGACAGGGCGAATGAGCAGTTCTTC. Full variable domain (remainder filled in from reference TRBV2 and TRBJ2-1): EPEVTQTPSHQVTQMGQEVILRCVPISNHLYFYWYRQILGQKVEFLVSFYNNEISEKSEIFDDQFSVERPDGSNFTLKIRSTKLEDSAMYFCASSQFDRANEQFFGPGTRLTVL.

The chain carries TRBV11-3 and TRBJ2-3; D is possibly TRBD1 (6 bases). The V gene lost 5 bases and the J gene lost 6 bases, with 12 bases spanning the gap. This CDR3 region has 13 residues. Germline CDR1 and CDR2: SGHNT and YENEEA. In DNA, the CDR3 is TGTGCCAGCAGCCCTACAAGGGGGGATACGCAGTATTTT. As protein: CASSPTRGDTQYF.

This clonotype was counted only a few times. The chain employs TRBV2 and TRBJ2-5, with no clear D. The V gene lost 5 bases and the J gene lost 5 bases, with 12 bases spanning the gap. CDR3 length equals 13 residues. Germline CDR1 and CDR2: SNHLY and FYNNEI. CDR3 bases: TGTGCCAGCAGTTCTCAGCGAAGGGAGACCCAGTACTTC. Translated, it gives CASSSQRRETQYF.

This clonotype was recorded at least ten times. The chain links TRBV7-2 to TRBJ2-7; TRBD1 agrees at 10 bases. The V and J ends lost 4 bases and 3 bases, in that order; junction bases with no gene match: 3. Germline V gives CDR1 SGHTA, CDR2 FQGNSA. The CDR3 spans 14 residues. DNA for the CDR3: TGTGCCAGCAGCTCCCGGGACAGGGGCTACGAGCAGTACTTC. Its translation is CASSSRDRGYEQYF.

This clonotype was observed a single time. The V and J genes are TRBV7-2 and TRBJ2-7; tentatively, D is TRBD2 (6 bases). Per germline, CDR1 SGHTA and CDR2 FQGNSA. This CDR3 comprises 16 residues. With 1 base removed from V and 1 base from J, the gap between germline ends came to 14 bases. CDR3 residues: CASSLDGRLASYEQYF. CDR3 bases: TGTGCCAGCAGCTTAGATGGTCGGCTAGCGTCCTACGAGCAGTACTTC.

The V call is TRBV29-1, the J call TRBJ1-1; 7 bases are a match to TRBD1. Germline V gives CDR1 SQVTM, CDR2 ANQGSEA. With 4 bases clipped from V and 9 bases from J, the junction kept 5 bases outside the gene matches. The CDR3 is 11 residues long. The CDR3 sequence: CSVGGTAKAFF. The DNA of the CDR3 is TGCAGCGTTGGAGGGACAGCAAAAGCTTTCTTT.

V and J are TRBV11-2 and TRBJ2-5; TRBD1 agrees at 7 bases. Germline values: CDR1 SGHAT, CDR2 FQNNGV. The CDR3 extends over 16 amino acids. Trimming at V came to 1 base and at J to 3 bases, leaving 8 bases not matched to a gene. CDR3 protein: CASSLATGAREETQYF. The CDR3 DNA follows: TGTGCCAGCAGCTTAGCAACAGGGGCTAGGGAAGAGACCCAGTACTTC.

This sequence joins TRBV6-5 and TRBJ2-7; D may be TRBD1 (5 bases). V dropped 6 bases and J dropped 3 bases, with 12 bases sitting between them. Germline CDR1 and CDR2: MNHEY and SVGAGI. This CDR3 is built from 13 residues. Here the CDR3 reads CASSHPRVYEQYF. The CDR3 DNA sequence: TGTGCCAGCAGCCACCCCAGGGTCTACGAGCAGTACTTC.

The CDR3 here is CASSQGQGASYGYTF. CDR3 nucleotides: TGTGCCAGCTCACAGGGACAGGGGGCTTCCTATGGCTACACCTTC. This sequence joins TRBV18 and TRBJ1-2; 12 bases are a match to TRBD1. This CDR3 spans 15 amino acids. J gave up 4 bases and V 4 bases, and 4 bases lay outside the gene matches. The germline V gene encodes CDR1 KGHSH and CDR2 LQKENI.

A few counts support this clonotype. The chain combines TRBV7-2 with TRBJ2-5; 11 positions agree with TRBD1. J gave up 11 bases and V 6 bases, and 14 bases lay outside the gene matches. In germline, CDR1 is SGHTA, CDR2 FQGNSA. CDR3 length: 15 residues. The CDR3 region has the DNA TGTGCCAGCAGAGCGGGACAGGGGGGCTACAATGAGCAGTACTTC. Protein product: CASRAGQGGYNEQYF.

This clonotype was counted a single time. The chain couples TRBV6-1 to TRBJ2-1, with 12 bases aligning to TRBD1. The J call may be in error: the DNA end matches TRBJ2-7 better. Germline CDR1 MNHNS, CDR2 SASEGT. This CDR3 has 14 residues. The CDR3 coding sequence is TGTGCCAGCGGGGGACAGGGGGCTCGGTATGAGCAGTACTTC. Amino acids: CASGGQGARYEQYF.